This entry concerns a single T cell receptor (beta chain). The sample originates from a study of OX40 agonist ivuxolimab in advanced cancers. V lost 3 bases, J lost 3 bases, and 9 bases lay in between. This CDR3 is 14 amino acids long. Germline CDR1 is MNHEY and CDR2 is SMNVEV (reference sequence). Sequencing was performed with immunoSEQ multiplex PCR; in TCRdb, only in-frame clones are kept and a portion is missing. Among 65,000 to 90,000 clones listed, roughly nine tenths were seen once. The TCR comes from an adult with an advanced solid tumor such as melanoma, head and neck, liver or kidney cancer. The chain combines TRBV27 with TRBJ1-5; D is uncertain. This specimen consisted of CD4+ or CD8+ T cells sorted from blood, obtained in a trial of the OX40 agonist ivuxolimab. The CDR3 is CASSLVGSNQPQHF. CDR3 in DNA: TGTGCCAGCAGTTTGGTGGGTTCCAATCAGCCCCAGCATTTT.